Included here is one T cell receptor beta chain sequence, with context. V lost 5 bases, J lost 0 bases, and 14 bases stayed unmatched. This CDR3 has 18 residues. Germline-derived CDR1 and CDR2 are LGHNA and YSLEER. This sample was taken from a study of blood T cells in healthy people across ages. It was with a sample-barcoded 5' primer and a J-beta primer mix that a second PCR of about 6 to 12 cycles was run. TCRdb used MiXCR to reprocess the 5' RACE reads, holding one entry per CDR3 protein. The profile shows roughly 1,300,000 distinct CDR3 sequences, 59% of them singletons. This TCR derives from a man aged 18 to 29 in good health. Specimen: blood. This chain links TRBV4-3 with TRBJ1-1; 8 bases match TRBD1. The CDR3 DNA reads TGCGCCAGCAGCATTACCGGGACAGGCTTTCACTTGAACACTGAAGCTTTCTTT. Translating gives CASSITGTGFHLNTEAFF.